A single sample gave rise to the 32 T cell receptor beta chains below, sequenced in a study of blood T cell repertoires in COVID-19. Clones were sequenced by immunoSEQ multiplex PCR, and TCRdb holds only the in-frame ones, with some missing. Of about 130,000 clones in the sample, under 85% were seen once. Sequencing was performed on PBMCs or T cells enriched from blood (not recorded which). The receptors stem from a man aged 25-45 years who had recovered from COVID-19.

Only a few counts were recorded for this clone. The J gene is TRBJ2-5, the V gene TRBV7-6; 9 bases are a match to TRBD2. V shed 4 bases, J shed 3 bases, and the junction held 3 bases outside the gene matches. This CDR3 contains 14 residues. The germline V gene encodes CDR1 SGHVS and CDR2 FNYEAQ. The CDR3 reads CASSSLAGKETQYF. The CDR3 DNA follows: TGTGCCAGCAGCTCCCTAGCGGGAAAAGAGACCCAGTACTTC.

The rearrangement uses TRBV5-1 and TRBJ2-7; the match to TRBD2 covers 10 bases. CDR3 length: 15 amino acids. Germline assignment: CDR1 SGHRS and CDR2 YFSETQ. The trim removed 0 bases at V and 4 bases at J, leaving 4 bases unmatched. In DNA form, the CDR3 reads TGCGCCAGCAGCTTGGTGGCTAGCGGGAGTTACGAGCAGTACTTC. This gives the protein CASSLVASGSYEQYF.

In its sample, this clone was seen a few times. The V gene is TRBV6-4, the J gene TRBJ2-1, with 10 bases lining up with TRBD2. Germline V gene lookup returns CDR1 MRHNA and CDR2 SNTAGT. The CDR3 sequence is 15 residues long. With V trimmed by 2 bases and J by 3 bases, 1 base remained unmatched. The CDR3 loop is CASSDGTSDYNEQFF. The CDR3 DNA is TGTGCCAGCAGTGACGGGACTAGCGACTACAATGAGCAGTTCTTC.

The chain is built from TRBV6-1 and TRBJ2-5; 7 bases line up with TRBD2. This CDR3 is 13 amino acids long. Germline assignment: CDR1 MNHNS and CDR2 SASEGT. V lost 6 bases to trimming and J lost 3 bases; unmatched junction nucleotides: 4. CDR3 sequence (DNA): TGTGCCAGCAGCAAGGGGACTAAAGAGACCCAGTACTTC. Translated: CASSKGTKETQYF.

This clone was seen only once. V and J are TRBV6-5 and TRBJ1-1; D remains unclear. The germline CDR1 and CDR2 sequences are MNHEY and SVGAGI. The CDR3 has 13 residues. Trimming removed 7 bases at V and 7 bases at J, with 16 bases between. CDR3 nucleotide sequence: TGTGCCAGCATTGCACCGGGGAGAGGTGAAGCTTTCTTT. It translates to CASIAPGRGEAFF.

J is TRBJ2-1 and V is TRBV3-1 (or the pseudogene TRBV3-2), with D possibly matching TRBD1 (5 bases). This CDR3 is 13 amino acids long. Trimming stripped 3 bases from V and 5 bases from J, with 8 bases between. Germline V gene data show CDR1 as LGHDT and CDR2 as YNNKEL (reference sequence). This chain's CDR3 is CASSQADNNEQFF. CDR3 sequence (DNA): TGTGCCAGCAGCCAGGCGGACAACAATGAGCAGTTCTTC.

This rearrangement joins TRBV11-2 to TRBJ2-5, with a possible D match to TRBD2 (5 bases). The CDR3 covers 15 residues. Germline V gene data show CDR1 as SGHAT and CDR2 as FQNNGV. Trimming removed 3 bases at V and 3 bases at J, with 14 bases between. The CDR3 region is CASSFGVRREETQYF. The CDR3 DNA is TGTGCCAGCAGCTTCGGGGTTCGGCGAGAAGAGACCCAGTACTTC.

The V call is TRBV9, the J call TRBJ2-3; perhaps TRBD2 as D (5 bases). Germline CDR1 and CDR2: SGDLS and YYNGEE. The V end was cut by 0 bases, the J end by 2 bases, with 10 bases between. The CDR3 is made up of 15 amino acids. Here the CDR3 DNA reads TGTGCCAGCAGCGTAGCACTAGAGCTCACAGATACGCAGTATTTT. Amino acid sequence: CASSVALELTDTQYF.

V is TRBV19 and J is TRBJ1-1; D perhaps matches TRBD1 (5 bases). In germline, CDR1 is LNHDA, CDR2 SQIVND (reference sequence). V shed 2 bases and J shed 0 bases, with 7 bases lying between them. The CDR3 runs 14 residues. DNA of the CDR3: TGTGCCAGTAGTATACGGGGGTTGAACACTGAAGCTTTCTTT. Translating gives CASSIRGLNTEAFF.

V gene TRBV21-1 combines with J gene TRBJ2-2; the DNA was not used to check the table's D call, TRBD2. TRBV21-1 is flagged as a pseudogene. This CDR3 region has 17 residues. CDR3 nucleotide sequence: TGTGCCAGCAGCACAAGGATCAGGAGGGCGTCCACCGGGGAGCTGTTTTTT. Residues: CASSTRIRRASTGELFF.

The genes are TRBV5-4 and TRBJ2-7; D unresolved. Germline CDR1 reads SGHNT; CDR2 reads YYREEE (reference sequence). V was shortened by 4 bases and J by 4 bases, with 9 bases between the two germline ends. CDR3 size: 12 residues. The chain's CDR3 is CASSQGGYEQYV. In DNA, the CDR3 is TGTGCCAGCAGCCAAGGCGGTTACGAGCAGTACGTC.

CDR3 region: CASSPQGNTGELFF. CDR3 sequence (DNA): TGCGCCAGCAGCCCCCAGGGGAACACCGGGGAGCTGTTTTTT. The chain uses TRBV5-1 and TRBJ2-2, with D possibly being TRBD1 (5 bases). CDR1 and CDR2 from the germline V gene are SGHRS and YFSETQ. This CDR3 has 14 amino acids. Trimming shortened V by 4 bases and J by 1 base, and 8 bases separated the two germline ends.

The chain employs TRBV5-1 and TRBJ1-1; D possibly corresponds to TRBD1 (5 bases). This CDR3 comprises 16 residues. Germline V CDR1 and CDR2: SGHRS, YFSETQ. Trimming took off 0 bases at V and 0 bases at J, with 12 bases between the two ends. CDR3 bases: TGCGCCAGCAGCTTGGGTTCAGGGCCCATGAACACTGAAGCTTTCTTT. Protein product: CASSLGSGPMNTEAFF.

The rearrangement links TRBV7-2 to TRBJ2-5; TRBD1 matches at 9 bases. Trimming cost V 6 bases and J 5 bases; bases outside gene matches: 10. In germline, CDR1 is SGHTA, CDR2 FQGNSA. This CDR3 has 15 amino acids. DNA for the CDR3: TGTGCCAGCAGACGAACCCGGGACAGGGTGGAGACCCAGTACTTC. This translates into CASRRTRDRVETQYF.

This rearrangement joins TRBV6-5 to TRBJ1-2; D is ambiguous. The CDR3 is 15 residues long. Germline-derived CDR1 and CDR2 are MNHEY and SVGAGI. V was shortened by 4 bases and J by 1 base, with 13 bases between the two germline ends. CDR3 amino acids: CASSSSLRGNYGYTF. DNA for the CDR3: TGTGCCAGCAGTTCCTCGCTCCGGGGTAACTATGGCTACACCTTC.

The rearrangement joins TRBV10-3 to TRBJ1-4; D unclear. CDR1 is ENHRY and CDR2 is SYGVKD in the germline V gene. V lost 0 bases, J lost 7 bases, and 15 bases lay in between. This CDR3 has 16 amino acids. CDR3 DNA sequence: TGTGCCATCAGTGAGTCCGTCGGGATCACCATTGAAAAACTGTTTTTT. It is translated as CAISESVGITIEKLFF.

This clone was seen just once. This chain links TRBV9 with TRBJ2-1; the D gene is possibly TRBD2 (5 bases). This CDR3 region has 13 residues. In germline, CDR1 is SGDLS, CDR2 YYNGEE. V was shortened by 3 bases and J by 6 bases, with 10 bases between the two germline ends. The CDR3: CASSAGLANEQFF. The CDR3, as DNA: TGTGCCAGCAGCGCCGGACTGGCCAATGAGCAGTTCTTC.

The CDR3 loop is CASSALRTSGHNEQFF. Written as DNA, the CDR3 is TGTGCCAGCAGTGCCCTACGGACTAGCGGGCACAATGAGCAGTTCTTC. V and J are TRBV6-1 and TRBJ2-1; TRBD2 matches 11 bases. Per germline, CDR1 MNHNS and CDR2 SASEGT. V was pared by 4 bases and J by 5 bases, with 7 bases of the junction left unmatched. The CDR3 has 16 amino acids.

This rearrangement joins TRBV2 to TRBJ2-2, with D possibly matching TRBD2 (6 bases). The CDR3 sequence is 15 residues long. The germline gives CDR1 SNHLY, CDR2 FYNNEI. Trimming removed 11 bases from V and 4 bases from J, with 20 bases in between. This CDR3 reads CAGRTSSQATGELFF. Written as DNA, the CDR3 is TGTGCCGGCCGAACTAGCTCCCAGGCCACCGGGGAGCTGTTTTTT.

The chain combines TRBV9 with TRBJ2-5, with D perhaps TRBD2 (6 bases). In germline, CDR1 is SGDLS, CDR2 YYNGEE. V shed 2 bases and J shed 2 bases, with 19 bases lying between them. The CDR3 extends over 17 amino acids. The CDR3 DNA sequence: TGTGCCAGCAGCGTCTCCGGGAGCGCCCCCCCACAAGAGACCCAGTACTTC. This encodes CASSVSGSAPPQETQYF.

The chain employs TRBV28 and TRBJ1-5; perhaps TRBD1 as D (6 bases). V was trimmed by 5 bases and J by 5 bases, leaving 7 bases between them. Germline V gene lookup returns CDR1 MDHEN and CDR2 SYDVKM. The CDR3 is 12 amino acids. CDR3 DNA sequence: TGTGCCAGCAGTACAGGGTATCAGCCCCAGCATTTT. Protein product: CASSTGYQPQHF.

This sequence joins TRBV7-9 and TRBJ2-1; 9 nucleotides agree with TRBD1. Germline V gene sequence: CDR1 SEHNR, CDR2 FQNEAQ (reference sequence). The ends lost 4 bases at V and 8 bases at J; junction bases unmatched: 12. This CDR3 is built from 16 residues. The CDR3 DNA reads as TGTGCCAGCAGCTCACTCCCGGGACAGGGTTTTGATGAGCAGTTCTTC. Amino acids: CASSSLPGQGFDEQFF.

This rearrangement joins TRBV5-1 to TRBJ2-1; 7 bases are a match to TRBD2. Trimming cost V 4 bases and J 7 bases; bases outside gene matches: 20. This CDR3 has 18 amino acids. CDR1 is SGHRS and CDR2 is YFSETQ in the germline V gene. The CDR3 sequence: CASSPNGGGAGASNEQFF. The CDR3 coding sequence is TGCGCCAGCAGCCCTAATGGAGGAGGGGCGGGAGCGTCAAATGAGCAGTTCTTC.

This clone was counted between two and nine times. The CDR3 here is CASSQDATGGVFF. In DNA, the CDR3 is TGCGCCAGCAGCCAAGATGCGACAGGGGGCGTTTTCTTT. This chain joins TRBV4-1 and TRBJ1-1, with 10 bases fitting TRBD1. The CDR3 is 13 residues long. The ends lost 0 bases at V and 13 bases at J; junction bases unmatched: 5. Germline CDR1 reads MGHRA; CDR2 reads YSYEKL.

This chain's CDR3 is CASSREGQGGNEAFF. In DNA form, the CDR3 reads TGCGCCAGCAGCCGAGAGGGACAGGGTGGGAATGAAGCTTTCTTT. The chain joins TRBV5-1 to TRBJ1-1; 9 bases are a match to TRBD1. Germline CDR1 SGHRS, CDR2 YFSETQ. The CDR3 sequence is 15 residues long. The V segment lost 4 bases and the J segment 7 bases; nucleotides outside the gene matches: 11.

The rearrangement links TRBV27 to TRBJ2-1, with D perhaps TRBD2 (6 bases). The CDR3 runs to 15 residues. V was trimmed by 1 base and J by 7 bases, leaving 14 bases between them. CDR1 is MNHEY and CDR2 is SMNVEV in the germline V gene (reference sequence). CDR3 nucleotide sequence: TGTGCCAGCAGTTTATACCCCATAGCGGCTAATGAGCAGTTCTTC. It codes for CASSLYPIAANEQFF.

This chain uses TRBV9 with TRBJ2-1; D is perhaps TRBD2 (5 bases). The V end was cut by 0 bases, the J end by 4 bases, with 8 bases between. The CDR3 extends over 14 amino acids. Germline V gene lookup returns CDR1 SGDLS and CDR2 YYNGEE. The CDR3 DNA follows: TGTGCCAGCAGCGTAGCGGGAATATACAATGAGCAGTTCTTC. It codes for CASSVAGIYNEQFF. The complete variable domain, with remaining parts taken from reference TRBV9 and TRBJ2-1, reads DSGVTQTPKHLITATGQRVTLRCSPRSGDLSVYWYQQSLDQGLQFLIQYYNGEERAKGNILERFSAQQFPDLHSELNLSSLELGDSALYFCASSVAGIYNEQFFGPGTRLTVL.

The chain uses TRBV2 and TRBJ2-6; 7 nucleotides agree with TRBD1. Trimming took 3 bases from V and 2 from J; bases not matched to a gene: 1. The CDR3 length is 15 residues. From germline, CDR1 is SNHLY and CDR2 FYNNEI. This CDR3 is CASSEQGAGANVLTF. CDR3 DNA sequence: TGTGCCAGCAGTGAGCAGGGGGCTGGGGCCAACGTCCTGACTTTC.

This rearrangement joins TRBV5-1 to TRBJ1-1; D unresolved. The CDR3 runs to 15 residues. The germline V gene has CDR1 SGHRS and CDR2 YFSETQ. The V gene lost 5 bases and the J gene lost 3 bases, with 17 bases spanning the gap. The CDR3 is CASSQEGRRDTEAFF. The CDR3 DNA reads TGCGCCAGCAGTCAGGAGGGCAGGAGGGACACTGAAGCTTTCTTT.

This chain connects TRBV27 to TRBJ2-2; D might be TRBD1 (8 bases). Germline assignment: CDR1 MNHEY and CDR2 SMNVEV (reference sequence). The V end was cut by 3 bases, the J end by 8 bases, with 16 bases between. There are 15 residues in the CDR3. The CDR3 loop reads CASSFPTGGAGELFF. In nucleotides, the CDR3 is TGTGCCAGCAGTTTCCCAACAGGGGGGGCTGGGGAGCTGTTTTTT.

This clone occurred a few times. The chain employs TRBV3-1 (or the pseudogene TRBV3-2) and TRBJ1-1; 7 bases align to TRBD1. This CDR3 comprises 12 residues. Germline CDR1 and CDR2: LGHDT and YNNKEL (reference sequence). With V trimmed by 2 bases and J by 11 bases, 5 bases remained unmatched. The CDR3 nucleotides read TGTGCCAGCAGCCAATCGGAGGGGGCGGCTTTCTTT. The encoded protein is CASSQSEGAAFF.

This chain joins TRBV19 and TRBJ2-5; 9 bases fit TRBD2. Per the germline V gene, CDR1 is LNHDA and CDR2 is SQIVND (reference sequence). V gave up 5 bases and J gave up 5 bases; unmatched junction bases: 12. CDR3 size: 16 residues. This chain's CDR3 is CASSRTSEEWGETQYF. The CDR3 DNA reads TGTGCCAGTAGTCGGACTAGCGAGGAGTGGGGGGAGACCCAGTACTTC.